This paragraph reports one T cell receptor (beta chain). This record belongs to a study of blood T cell repertoires in COVID-19. Profiled with immunoSEQ multiplex PCR; TCRdb holds only in-frame clones, not every one. The sample consists of some 300,000 clones, roughly 89% of them appearing once. The ends were cut back, 0 bases at V and 1 base at J, with 7 bases in the middle. Germline V gene lookup returns CDR1 SGDLS and CDR2 YYNGEE. The length of the CDR3 is 14 residues. The chain links TRBV9 to TRBJ1-1; D gene uncertain. The TCR originated in a woman between 40 and 50 years old with COVID-19, enrolled during active disease. The sequenced sample was peripheral blood. The DNA of the CDR3 is TGTGCCAGCAGCGTAGGCCAGAAGAACACTGAAGCTTTCTTT. Translation: CASSVGQKNTEAFF.